This TCR beta chain was captured by sequencing in a study of memory CD4+ T cells and cytomegalovirus serostatus. The overall study: Of the healthy Belgian adults, fewer than 10 were CMV seropositive and 24 seronegative. Study-level findings and limits: Of approximately 150 reported CMV TCRbeta sequences, just over 65 were found in memory CD4+ repertoires.

The sort gate was single viable CD3+CD4+CD8-CD45RO+ cells for memory CD4+ T cells. Serum IgG to CMV pp150, pp28, p38 and p52 defined serostatus. The CDR3 loop spans 13 amino acids. V was shortened by 5 bases and J by 4 bases, with 10 bases between the two germline ends. Looked up from germline, CDR1 is SGHTA and CDR2 is FQGNSA. Details on this clone: Antigen unknown.

Assay used: immunoSEQ multiplex PCR; TCRdb lists only in-frame clones, some missing. Of roughly 50,000 clones listed, approximately 81% are singletons. The genes are TRBV7-2 and TRBJ2-3, with TRBD1 as a possible D gene (6 bases). The source material was memory CD4+ T cells from blood. This TCR derives from an adult in good health and CMV-seronegative. Some clones in this sample may be carry-over from other donors' samples. The CDR3 DNA reads TGTGCCAGCAGCGCGCGGACAGCAGATACGCAGTATTTT. Encoded protein: CASSARTADTQYF.